This is a list of T cell receptor beta chains from one sample in a study of T-cell memory formation after mild COVID-19. TCRdb used MiXCR to reprocess the 5' RACE reads, holding one entry per CDR3 protein. The repertoire holds fewer than 300,000 distinct CDR3 sequences, 15% to 20% seen once, with more than 20% in the top ten. Sequencing was done on a sample of PBMCs or a T cell subset sorted from them (not recorded which). The receptors stem from a man younger than 35 who had mild COVID-19 (a few samples of this study predate the infection). Cell type and time point are not known. CDR3s leave out the opening cysteine and the closing phenylalanine or tryptophan.

>TRBV7-9|TRBJ2-5
ASSLDGKETQY
>TRBV28|TRBJ2-7
ASSPGQTYEQY
>TRBV30|TRBJ2-1
AWSPTHPHEQF
>TRBV9|TRBJ2-1
ASSSGGVGYNEQF
>TRBV6-2/TRBV6-3|TRBJ1-6
ASSYREESPLH
>TRBV20-1|TRBJ2-1
SAVIGGAGNEQF
>TRBV20-1|TRBJ2-3
SARPRGGNTDTQY
>TRBV3-1|TRBJ2-5
ASSQTGDLQETQY
>TRBV7-2|TRBJ1-2
ATLGGGGGGGYT
>TRBV12-3/TRBV12-4|TRBJ2-3
ASSFAAREGTQY
>TRBV19|TRBJ1-1
ASSIAPIRRTRSTEAF
>TRBV6-1|TRBJ2-5
ASSEARRVQETQY
>TRBV5-1|TRBJ2-1
ASSSSGGVINEQF
>TRBV7-6|TRBJ2-1
ASSARQGTEQF
>TRBV25-1|TRBJ1-1
ASTSDTLEAF
>TRBV6-4|TRBJ2-2
ASSGQGTGELF
>TRBV3-1|TRBJ2-4
ASSGRDRGGWNIQY
>TRBV12-3/TRBV12-4|TRBJ2-3
ASSLAGTSGTFTDTQY
>TRBV5-4|TRBJ2-7
ASSFGGSEQY
>TRBV28|TRBJ1-1
ASSLWAGWFDTEAF
>TRBV4-3|TRBJ2-2
ASSQGQRLSGELF
>TRBV9|TRBJ2-1
ASSVSGISYNEQF
>TRBV12-3/TRBV12-4|TRBJ1-6
ASSFRGPNNSPLH
>TRBV6-5|TRBJ1-2
ASSRDGTGVSYT
>TRBV12-3/TRBV12-4|TRBJ2-1
ASSLIPGGNEQF
>TRBV28|TRBJ1-5
ASSFEGSNQPQH
>TRBV3-1|TRBJ1-3
ASKSGAAGNTIY
>TRBV20-1|TRBJ1-2
SARPGAYGYT
>TRBV7-9|TRBJ1-2
ASRAVGTGYDYGYT
>TRBV7-2|TRBJ2-6
ASSLGAGSGANVLT
>TRBV12-3/TRBV12-4|TRBJ2-5
ASKWGSGAPRETQY
>TRBV4-3|TRBJ1-2
ASSQDWGISYGYT
>TRBV7-8|TRBJ2-2
ASSWWSAGALNTGELF
>TRBV18|TRBJ1-1
ASSPMRSWGTEAF
>TRBV2|TRBJ2-1
ASRAGTGGYNEQF
>TRBV7-2|TRBJ1-6
ASSFGGRPLH
>TRBV20-1|TRBJ1-5
SASDFRSTGLGGNQPQH
>TRBV2|TRBJ1-2
ASRDRGYGYT
>TRBV5-1|TRBJ2-3
ASSLILAAGDTQY
>TRBV7-3|TRBJ2-3
ASKDRVSDTQY
>TRBV25-1|TRBJ1-4
ASSELSGRGEKLF
>TRBV7-6|TRBJ2-1
ASSSWGAGGYNEQF
>TRBV11-2|TRBJ1-1
ASSSQGATEAF
>TRBV20-1|TRBJ2-3
SAPLSGVGSDTQY
>TRBV6-4|TRBJ2-1
ASSFSGGPYNEQF
>TRBV20-1|TRBJ1-1
SAGGQGDTEAF
>TRBV7-3|TRBJ2-3
ASSSHLTDTQY
>TRBV4-3|TRBJ1-4
ASSLEGTDNEKLF